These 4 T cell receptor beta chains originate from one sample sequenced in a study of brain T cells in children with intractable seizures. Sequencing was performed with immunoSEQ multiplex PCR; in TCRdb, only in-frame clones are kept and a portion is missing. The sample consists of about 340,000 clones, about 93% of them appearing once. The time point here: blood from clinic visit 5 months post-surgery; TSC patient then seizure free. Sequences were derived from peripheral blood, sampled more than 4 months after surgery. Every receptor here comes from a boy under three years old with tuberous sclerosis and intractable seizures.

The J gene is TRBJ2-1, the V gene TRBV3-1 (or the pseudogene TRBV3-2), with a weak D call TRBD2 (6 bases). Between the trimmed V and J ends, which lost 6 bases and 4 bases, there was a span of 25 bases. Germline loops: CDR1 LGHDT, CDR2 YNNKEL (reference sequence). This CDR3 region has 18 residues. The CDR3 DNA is TGTGCCAGCAGTTTCGTATCGATCTCTGTGGGGGGATACAATGAGCAGTTCTTC. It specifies CASSFVSISVGGYNEQFF.

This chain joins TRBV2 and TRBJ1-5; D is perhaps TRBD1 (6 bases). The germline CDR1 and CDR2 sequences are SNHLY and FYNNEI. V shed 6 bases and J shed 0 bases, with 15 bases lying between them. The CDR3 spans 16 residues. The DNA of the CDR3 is TGTGCCAGCAGCGACTCGACAGGTGATAGCAATCAGCCCCAGCATTTT. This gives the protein CASSDSTGDSNQPQHF.

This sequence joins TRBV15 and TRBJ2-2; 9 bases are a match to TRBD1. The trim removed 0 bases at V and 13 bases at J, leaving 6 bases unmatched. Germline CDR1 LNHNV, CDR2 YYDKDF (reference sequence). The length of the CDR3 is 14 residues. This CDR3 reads CATSRDGQGPGLFF. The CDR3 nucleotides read TGTGCCACCAGCAGAGATGGACAGGGGCCGGGGCTGTTTTTT.

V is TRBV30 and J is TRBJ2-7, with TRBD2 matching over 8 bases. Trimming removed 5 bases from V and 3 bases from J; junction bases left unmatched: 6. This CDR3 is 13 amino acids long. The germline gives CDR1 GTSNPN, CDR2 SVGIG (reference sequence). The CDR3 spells CAWQRGGFYEQYF. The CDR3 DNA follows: TGTGCCTGGCAACGGGGGGGCTTCTACGAGCAGTACTTC.